This TCR beta chain was observed in a study of T cell responses to AZD1222 COVID-19 vaccine (dated by TCRdb to the early 2020s). General notes on the study: Because spike-specific TCR depth and breadth did not differ between the two schedules, AZD1222 recipients who got a second dose at roughly 4 weeks were pooled with those who got a second dose at roughly 12 weeks. TCR sequencing was performed for more than 230 trial participants, of whom approximately 200 were given two doses of AZD1222 and approximately 25 were given two doses of MenACWY control vaccine. Trial participants were enrolled into age subgroups of 18-55, 56-69 and 70-plus years, which contained about 150, 28 and 57 TCR-sequenced participants, respectively. Study-wide conclusions, independent of this receptor: The whole spike protein was spanned by vaccine-associated CD4 TCRs, and dominant responses were seen in regions 160-218 and 743-854. Because no day 14 peak-response samples were available, the repertoires could be characterized only after the peak T cell response. Conclusions about previously exposed vaccinees are limited, since just 5 to 7 AZD1222 recipients were seropositive for SARS-CoV-2 at baseline. Reportedly, almost half of the unique spike-specific TCRs recognized epitopes lying outside the regions that are mutated in the B.1.351 and B.1.1.7 variants. After two AZD1222 doses, both the breadth and the depth of spike-specific TCRs were significantly higher than at day 0 and than in MenACWY recipients. In the small 56-69-year group, the increase in depth fell short of significance, most likely because of low power. Participants were mostly white British, with more females than males. The authors suggested clonal diversity may have been underestimated.

As concerns this clone: Its antigen has not been determined. No base quality values were provided; no much bigger clone lies one nucleotide off.

The CDR3 regions of human TCRbeta chains were analyzed by immunosequencing. As for the original processing: TCRs in the repertoires were matched against a reference library of SARS-CoV-2-specific TCRs that had been generated with the MIRA antigen-specificity platform. Breadth meant the fraction of unique TCRs that were SARS-CoV-2-associated, whereas depth meant the fraction of total T cells that were SARS-CoV-2-associated. Using the MIRA data, each spike-specific TCR was assigned both to the spike region to which the TCR was reactive and to a CD4 or CD8 class. Log10-transformed breadth and depth values were compared by one-way ANOVA with Sidak's multiple comparisons tests. The table comes from immuneACCESS by way of TCRdb, which keeps in-frame sequences with V and J called. Part of the clones is missing from these tables; in studies checked, under half for an unresolved V gene and the rest for unknown reasons. V, J and clone size derive from that table, while D and trimming were established from the DNA sequence. Counted in this sample were tens of thousands of clones; around nine tenths of them appeared once. Under 6.5% of the sample is taken by the ten largest.

Trimming at the junction amounts to 3 bases on V and 5 bases on J, and the germline ends lie 17 bases apart. In the germline V gene (reference sequence), CDR1 corresponds to SEHNR and CDR2 to FQNEAQ. Counted from cysteine to phenylalanine, this CDR3 has 15 amino acids. CDR3 DNA is the only sequence kept; it has 45 bases, read in frame from the first base. What the time point label conveys for this sample: baseline before first vaccination. The vaccinee samples were drawn from two UK trials, COV001 and COV002, one of which was a single-blind randomized controlled phase 2/3 trial testing AZD1222 (ChAdOx1 nCoV-19) in healthy adults. Trial participant PBMC samples were collected at day 0 and day 28 after the second dose for TCRbeta chain sequencing.

Sequenced here: peripheral blood, sampled on day 0 of AZD1222 vaccination. The TCR originated in an adult in good health. The sequence links TRBV7-9 to TRBJ2-7, with an unclear D gene assignment. DNA sequence: TGTGCCAGCAGCTTTGCGGCAGGTGGTAGCAACGAGCAGTACTTC. Its translation reads: CASSFAAGGSNEQYF.